This TCR beta chain was recovered during a study of CD8+CD57+ T cells in acquired aplastic anemia. As for the study in general: The average for DNA from sorted CD4+ and CD8+ cells was around 3.5 ug.

The table lists this clonotype with many counts. Its antigen is as yet unknown. It was genomic DNA that served as the template for profiling TCR beta VDJ and CDR3. Via MiXCR, TCRdb re-called the reads, giving one row per CDR3 protein. The sample yields about 160,000 distinct CDR3 sequences, around 40% seen once. Broader study findings: Any difference that existed in CD8+ Simpson's diversity between patients and controls was not significant.

The germline V gene encodes CDR1 DFQATT and CDR2 SNEGSKA (reference sequence). V was pared by 4 bases and J by 7 bases, with 6 bases of the junction left unmatched. The length of the CDR3 is 13 residues. This rearrangement joins TRBV20-1 to TRBJ1-4; TRBD1 aligns across 7 bases. The sequence was collected from a human donor in good health. The sample was sorted CD4+, CD8+, or CD8+CD57+ T cells (not recorded which) from PBMCs. CDR3 sequence (DNA): TGCAGTGCTACAAGGGGGCGGCGTGAAAAACTGTTTTTT. Translation: CSATRGRREKLFF.